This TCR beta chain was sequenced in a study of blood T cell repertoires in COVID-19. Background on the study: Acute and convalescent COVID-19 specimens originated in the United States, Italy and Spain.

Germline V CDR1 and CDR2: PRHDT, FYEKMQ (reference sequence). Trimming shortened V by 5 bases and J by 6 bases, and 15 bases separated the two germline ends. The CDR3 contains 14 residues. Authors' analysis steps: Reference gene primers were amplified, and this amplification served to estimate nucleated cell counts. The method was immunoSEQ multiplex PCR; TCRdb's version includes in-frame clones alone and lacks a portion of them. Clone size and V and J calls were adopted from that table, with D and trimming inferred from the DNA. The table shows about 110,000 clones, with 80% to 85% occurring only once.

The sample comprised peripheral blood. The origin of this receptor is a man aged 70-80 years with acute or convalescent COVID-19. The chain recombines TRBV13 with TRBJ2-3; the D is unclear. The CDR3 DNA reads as TGTGCCAGCAGCCCGACGCCTAACGGGGATACGCAGTATTTT. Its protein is CASSPTPNGDTQYF.